This T cell receptor (beta chain) originates from a study of neurological immune-mediated disorders. General study findings and limits: Grouping of repertoires by phylogeny put those of 18 of 34 multiple sclerosis patients into a single related-CDR3 cluster, a possible signature.

2 million unsorted PBMCs were stored in RNAlater at -80 °C before RNA extraction. A few counts support this clonotype. What it binds is unknown. This CDR3 comprises 15 residues. Germline V gives CDR1 DFQATT, CDR2 SNEGSKA (reference sequence). The V segment lost 6 bases and the J segment 6 bases; nucleotides outside the gene matches: 11. TCRdb analysed the 5' RACE reads with MiXCR anew, one entry per CDR3 protein. The table lists around 66,000 distinct CDR3 sequences, 4% to 6% of them singletons. V and J are TRBV20-1 and TRBJ2-2, with 9 nucleotides matching TRBD1. The material sequenced was PBMCs. The sequence derives from a woman in her thirties with multiple sclerosis. In DNA, the CDR3 is TGCAGTGCCCGAAGACAGGGGGAGGATTCCGGGGAGCTGTTTTTT. Translated, it gives CSARRQGEDSGELFF.